One sample yielded the 17 T cell receptor beta chains listed below, sequenced in a study of early T cells in non-severe SARS-CoV-2 infection. TCRdb re-called the 5' RACE reads with MiXCR, one entry per CDR3 protein. Of some 22,000 distinct CDR3 sequences in the sample, approximately 5% are singletons; the top ten hold 3.5% to 4.5%. Source material: whole blood. The receptor source for this set is an adult who was a healthcare worker with PCR-confirmed SARS-CoV-2 infection or an uninfected control (not recorded which).

This chain connects TRBV10-2 to TRBJ1-5; a weak D match, TRBD1 (5 bases). V shed 6 bases and J shed 4 bases, with 13 bases lying between them. The length of the CDR3 is 14 residues. Germline V gene lookup returns CDR1 WSHSY and CDR2 SAAADI. The CDR3 region is CASSPGLGNQPQHF. In DNA, the CDR3 is TGCGCCAGCAGCCCAGGGTTGGGGAATCAGCCCCAGCATTTT.

This clonotype was picked up many times. The chain recombines TRBV4-1 with TRBJ2-1; 12 bases match TRBD2. V gave up 6 bases and J gave up 1 base; unmatched junction bases: 10. This CDR3 contains 18 residues. Germline values: CDR1 MGHRA, CDR2 YSYEKL. CDR3: CASRVTSGGRPSYNEQFF. DNA of the CDR3: TGCGCCAGCAGGGTGACTAGCGGGGGCCGCCCATCCTACAATGAGCAGTTCTTC.

This clonotype has a count of ten or more. The rearrangement joins TRBV19 to TRBJ2-1; 7 bases align to TRBD2. The CDR3 has 15 residues. Germline V CDR1 and CDR2: LNHDA, SQIVND (reference sequence). V was pared by 5 bases and J by 2 bases, with 6 bases of the junction left unmatched. As DNA, the CDR3 is TGTGCCAGTAGTCTCCTGGCGGGGGCCTACAATGAGCAGTTCTTC. Encoded protein: CASSLLAGAYNEQFF.

This clonotype was observed a handful of times. This rearrangement joins TRBV7-3 to TRBJ2-2, with D perhaps matching TRBD2 (6 bases). Germline CDR1 SGHTA, CDR2 FQGTGA. V lost 5 bases and J lost 4, with 14 bases in between. CDR3 length equals 15 residues. The CDR3 loop reads CASSARLGGTGELFF. CDR3 in DNA: TGTGCCAGCAGCGCCAGACTAGGAGGCACCGGGGAGCTGTTTTTT. The whole variable domain, remainder taken from reference TRBV7-3 and TRBJ2-2, is GAGVSQTPSNKVTEKGKYVELRCDPISGHTALYWYRQSLGQGPEFLIYFQGTGAADDSGLPNDRFFAVRPEGSVSTLKIQRTERGDSAVYLCASSARLGGTGELFFGEGSRLTVL.

The V gene is TRBV20-1, the J gene TRBJ2-5, with 7 bases fitting TRBD2. V trimming: 0 bases; J trimming: 5 bases; junction bases outside the gene matches: 3. The CDR3 spans 13 residues. The germline gives CDR1 DFQATT, CDR2 SNEGSKA (reference sequence). The DNA for the CDR3 is TGCAGTGCTAGAGAGACTAGCTTGGAGACCCAGTACTTC. It specifies CSARETSLETQYF.

This clonotype has only a few counts. V is TRBV7-2 and J is TRBJ2-7; D remains ambiguous. V dropped 3 bases and J dropped 0 bases, with 0 bases sitting between them. The CDR3 covers 11 residues. In germline, CDR1 is SGHTA, CDR2 FQGNSA. Here the CDR3 DNA reads TGTGCCAGCAGCTTCTCCTACGAGCAGTACTTC. It yields the protein CASSFSYEQYF.

In its sample, this clonotype ranks as medium-sized. The chain carries TRBV11-1 and TRBJ2-7, with D maybe TRBD2 (5 bases). This CDR3 region has 12 residues. CDR1 SGHAT and CDR2 FQDESV come from the germline V gene (reference sequence). Trimming removed 0 bases at V and 10 bases at J, with 10 bases between. The CDR3 region has the DNA TGTGCCAGCAGCTTAGCTCCGGGATCACAGTACTTC. Encoded protein: CASSLAPGSQYF. The variable domain in full, with the rest retrieved from reference TRBV11-1 and TRBJ2-7, is EAEVAQSPRYKITEKSQAVAFWCDPISGHATLYWYRQILGQGPELLVQFQDESVVDDSQLPKDRFSAERLKGVDSTLKIQPAELGDSAMYLCASSLAPGSQYFGPGTRLTVT.

The J gene is TRBJ2-3, the V gene TRBV11-3; 8 nucleotides agree with TRBD1. CDR3 size: 17 residues. V was clipped by 2 bases and J by 0 bases; unmatched bases: 7. Germline CDR1 reads SGHNT; CDR2 reads YENEEA. CDR3 coding DNA: TGTGCCAGCAGCTTAACCCAGACAGGGGCTAGCACAGATACGCAGTATTTT. Protein: CASSLTQTGASTDTQYF.

In its sample, this clonotype was seen many times. V is TRBV10-3 and J is TRBJ2-3, with D maybe TRBD2 (7 bases). V was shortened by 7 bases and J by 6 bases, with 23 bases between the two germline ends. The CDR3 has 16 amino acids. Germline V gene lookup returns CDR1 ENHRY and CDR2 SYGVKD. The CDR3 sequence is CAIKGEMGGPLDTQYF. The CDR3 nucleotides read TGTGCCATCAAGGGTGAAATGGGGGGGCCGCTGGATACGCAGTATTTT.

This clonotype was detected many times. The chain joins TRBV2 to TRBJ1-1; 8 nucleotides match TRBD1. The ends lost 1 base at V and 8 bases at J; junction bases unmatched: 3. CDR3 length equals 13 residues. Germline V gene data show CDR1 as SNHLY and CDR2 as FYNNEI. The CDR3, as DNA: TGTGCCAGCAGTGAAGGGACAGGGACCGAAGCTTTCTTT. It translates to CASSEGTGTEAFF.

This clonotype was counted at least ten times. The V call is TRBV11-2, the J call TRBJ1-1; D is perhaps TRBD1 (5 bases). Germline V gene data show CDR1 as SGHAT and CDR2 as FQNNGV. The CDR3 has 13 amino acids. Trimming stripped 6 bases from V and 3 bases from J, with 11 bases between. CDR3 in amino acids: CASRETGYTEAFF. The CDR3 DNA reads TGTGCCAGCAGAGAAACAGGATACACTGAAGCTTTCTTT.

This clonotype occurred many times. This chain connects TRBV18 to TRBJ1-6; possibly TRBD1 for D (5 bases). Per germline, CDR1 KGHSH and CDR2 LQKENI. Trimming removed 6 bases from V and 10 bases from J, with 13 bases in between. The CDR3 totals 13 residues. The CDR3 DNA reads TGTGCCAGCTCCTCTGGACAAGACTCACCCCTCCACTTT. It specifies CASSSGQDSPLHF.

This clonotype showed up many times. This rearrangement joins TRBV6-5 to TRBJ2-3; D possibly matches TRBD1 or TRBD2 (5 bases each). This CDR3 comprises 15 residues. From germline, CDR1 is MNHEY and CDR2 SVGAGI. V lost 4 bases, J lost 3 bases, and 14 bases lay in between. The CDR3 is CASSSPGRPTDTQYF. As DNA, the CDR3 is TGTGCCAGCAGTTCACCGGGACGGCCAACAGATACGCAGTATTTT.

In its sample, this clonotype was seen many times. The chain carries TRBV18 and TRBJ2-7; 11 bases are shared with TRBD2. CDR3 length equals 15 residues. Unmatched junction bases numbered 8, after V lost 5 bases and J lost 5 bases. Germline V CDR1 and CDR2: KGHSH, LQKENI. CDR3 DNA sequence: TGTGCCAGCTCAACCTTAGCGGGGGGGCGCGACGAGCAGTACTTC. Residues: CASSTLAGGRDEQYF.

This sequence joins TRBV7-2 and TRBJ2-1, with D possibly TRBD2 on 5 matching bases. Trimming pared 2 bases from V and 0 bases from J, leaving 8 bases between. CDR1 is SGHTA and CDR2 is FQGNSA in the germline V gene. This CDR3 region has 15 residues. CDR3 residues: CASSLIRGSYNEQFF. CDR3 coding DNA: TGTGCCAGCAGCTTAATCCGGGGCTCCTACAATGAGCAGTTCTTC.

At least ten counts were recorded for this clonotype. The rearrangement links TRBV7-9 to TRBJ2-5, with D tentatively TRBD1 or TRBD2 (6 bases each). Trimming shortened V by 3 bases and J by 4 bases, and 18 bases separated the two germline ends. This CDR3 contains 16 residues. The germline gives CDR1 SEHNR, CDR2 FQNEAQ (reference sequence). CDR3 in amino acids: CASSFTGGVIGETQYF. As DNA, the CDR3 is TGTGCCAGCAGCTTCACCGGGGGCGTGATCGGAGAGACCCAGTACTTC. The full variable domain, completed using reference TRBV7-9 and TRBJ2-5, is DTGVSQNPRHKITKRGQNVTFRCDPISEHNRLYWYRQTLGQGPEFLTYFQNEAQLEKSRLLSDRFSAERPKGSFSTLEIQRTEQGDSAMYLCASSFTGGVIGETQYFGPGTRLLVL.

This rearrangement joins TRBV29-1 to TRBJ2-5, with D tentatively TRBD1 (6 bases). The ends were cut back, 7 bases at V and 5 bases at J, with 20 bases in the middle. Germline V gives CDR1 SQVTM, CDR2 ANQGSEA. The CDR3 spans 14 residues. The CDR3 loop is CSAEPSGTPETQYF. For the CDR3, the DNA is TGCAGCGCAGAGCCCTCCGGGACACCGGAGACCCAGTACTTC.